The 14 T cell receptor beta chains below were found in one sample sequenced in a study of cytomegalovirus exposure and HLA in healthy donors. The PCR employed 60 Vbeta primers together with 13 Jbeta primers. Using immunoSEQ multiplex PCR, the repertoire was profiled, and TCRdb retains in-frame clones only, with some absent. Of 180,000 or so clones listed, 80% to 90% are singletons. The specimen was PBMCs. These receptors all come from a man between 18 and 35 years old in good health and CMV-seropositive.

V usage is TRBV7-6 and J usage is TRBJ2-2, with 10 bases identical to TRBD1. The CDR3 has 19 amino acids. The trim removed 2 bases at V and 4 bases at J, leaving 13 bases unmatched. The germline V gene has CDR1 SGHVS and CDR2 FNYEAQ. The CDR3 DNA follows: TGTGCCAGCAGCTTATCTTCTGGGTCGGACAGGGGGATCACCGGGGAGCTGTTTTTT. Protein sequence: CASSLSSGSDRGITGELFF.

On this clone: The same CDR3 also results from other DNA sequences found in this sample. The chain's CDR3 is CSVVGGESGVGTEAFF. The CDR3 coding sequence is TGCAGCGTTGTGGGGGGGGAAAGTGGTGTCGGCACTGAAGCTTTCTTT. V usage is TRBV29-1 and J usage is TRBJ1-1, with D maybe TRBD1 (5 bases). Germline CDR1 reads SQVTM; CDR2 reads ANQGSEA. The CDR3 covers 16 residues. Trimming took 4 bases from V and 4 from J, leaving 22 bases between them.

The gene calls are TRBV6-1 and TRBJ2-7, with a tentative D call TRBD1 (5 bases). CDR3 length: 13 amino acids. CDR1 and CDR2 from the germline V gene are MNHNS and SASEGT. V was cut by 4 bases and J by 2 bases, with 9 bases left in between. The CDR3 DNA reads as TGTGCCAGCAGTGCGGCCAGGGCCTACGAGCAGTACTTC. Residues: CASSAARAYEQYF.

The chain recombines TRBV27 with TRBJ1-1; unclear D gene. The germline V gene has CDR1 MNHEY and CDR2 SMNVEV (reference sequence). Deletions cut 4 bases from V and 4 bases from J, with 7 bases between. This CDR3 has 12 residues. This CDR3 reads CASSSPSTEAFF. Here the CDR3 DNA reads TGTGCCAGCAGTTCCCCGAGCACTGAAGCTTTCTTT.

The count of this clone is one. This chain joins TRBV21-1 and TRBJ1-2. TRBV21-1 is classified as a pseudogene. The CDR3 contains 16 residues. CDR3 nucleotides: TGTGCCAGCAGCAAAAGGTGCAGGAGGGGTCACTATGGCTACACCTTC. Protein: CASSKRCRRGHYGYTF.

Concerning this clone: An end of the junction differs from the germline gene, which may be a read error. Other DNA sequences in the sample encode the same CDR3. The V call is TRBV6-4, the J call TRBJ2-7; 7 positions match TRBD2. Germline values: CDR1 MRHNA, CDR2 SNTAGT. The length of the CDR3 is 17 residues. The CDR3 sequence: CASRRDGTTTDLYEQYF. The CDR3 DNA is TGCGCCAGCAGGCGGGATGGGACTACAACCGACCTCTACGAGCAGTACTTC.

This clone has more than one count but fewer than ten. The CDR3 here is CASTQTGLNTEAFF. CDR3 coding DNA: TGTGCCAGCACCCAAACAGGGTTGAACACTGAAGCTTTCTTT. The gene calls are TRBV7-9 and TRBJ1-1, with D possibly being TRBD1 (6 bases). Trimming stripped 7 bases from V and 0 bases from J, with 12 bases between. The CDR3 is made up of 14 amino acids. CDR1 and CDR2 from the germline V gene are SEHNR and FQNEAQ (reference sequence).

In its sample, this clone was seen a few times. The V call is TRBV5-1, the J call TRBJ1-3; TRBD1 matches at 7 bases. The V and J ends lost 4 bases and 4 bases, in that order; junction bases with no gene match: 8. The CDR3 covers 15 residues. Germline V CDR1 and CDR2: SGHRS, YFSETQ. CDR3 sequence reads: CASSLERGQGNTIYF. The CDR3 DNA reads TGCGCCAGCAGCCTAGAAAGGGGGCAGGGAAACACCATATATTTT.

The chain is built from TRBV10-1 and TRBJ2-5; 8 bases match TRBD1. CDR3 length: 13 amino acids. The J segment lost 10 bases and the V segment lost 10 bases, leaving 14 bases of the junction unmatched. Germline V gives CDR1 WNHNN, CDR2 SYGVQD (reference sequence). The DNA of the CDR3 is TGCGCCACCAACCTCGCCCAGGGGGCCATCCAGTACTTC. Its protein product is CATNLAQGAIQYF.

DNA of the CDR3: TGTGCCAGCAGCTTTCGGGGGGAGAATTCACCCCTCCACTTT. It is translated as CASSFRGENSPLHF. V gene TRBV7-9 combines with J gene TRBJ1-6; possible D gene TRBD1, 5 bases. Trimming took off 3 bases at V and 7 bases at J, with 10 bases between the two ends. The CDR3 is 14 residues long. Germline lookup yields CDR1 SEHNR and CDR2 FQNEAQ (reference sequence).

The rearrangement uses TRBV7-2 and TRBJ1-2; 9 bases are shared with TRBD1. The trim removed 5 bases at V and 4 bases at J, leaving 2 bases unmatched. Germline CDR1 and CDR2: SGHTA and FQGNSA. CDR3 size: 13 residues. This CDR3 reads CASSGTGIYGYTF. In nucleotides, the CDR3 is TGTGCCAGCAGCGGGACAGGGATCTATGGCTACACCTTC.

The chain uses TRBV9 and TRBJ2-5, with TRBD1 as a possible D gene (5 bases). Trimming stripped 4 bases from V and 5 bases from J, with 21 bases between. Per the germline V gene, CDR1 is SGDLS and CDR2 is YYNGEE. There are 16 residues in the CDR3. CDR3 loop: CASSPHGAGIGETQYF. The CDR3 DNA follows: TGTGCCAGCAGCCCCCACGGTGCAGGGATCGGGGAGACCCAGTACTTC.

This chain links TRBV7-9 with TRBJ1-1, with D perhaps matching TRBD1 (5 bases). V lost 5 bases to trimming and J lost 0 bases, with 16 bases between them. The CDR3 extends over 16 amino acids. Germline CDR1 reads SEHNR; CDR2 reads FQNEAQ (reference sequence). As DNA, the CDR3 is TGTGCCAGCAGCAAGGTCGGGGGGGACCTGAACACTGAAGCTTTCTTT. Encoded protein: CASSKVGGDLNTEAFF.

The chain couples TRBV6-1 to TRBJ1-1; D is ambiguous. The CDR3 consists of 15 residues. CDR1 is MNHNS, CDR2 SASEGT, per germline. The V end was cut by 2 bases, the J end by 2 bases, with 12 bases between. CDR3 sequence (DNA): TGTGCCAGCAGTGAAATCTTTTCCCCTAACACTGAAGCTTTCTTT. This codes for CASSEIFSPNTEAFF.